Only a few counts were recorded for the clone carrying this T cell receptor (beta chain). These data originate in a study of blood T cell repertoires in COVID-19. Study information: The study drew acute and convalescent COVID-19 samples from the United States, Italy and Spain. From T cells, B-cell-depleted T cells, or PBMCs came the material, which was cDNA or gDNA.

Study processing details: Using reference gene primer amplification, nucleated cell counts were estimated. Generated by immunoSEQ multiplex PCR, the TCRdb table keeps only in-frame clones and is missing some. V and J calls and clone size are as listed in that table; D and trimming were resolved from the DNA. Of hundreds of thousands of clones listed, approximately 83% are singletons. The TCR comes from a woman in her 50s who had recovered from COVID-19. Sequencing input: peripheral blood.

This CDR3 reads CASSLEPVGGTGGYTF. CDR3 in DNA: TGTGCCAGCAGCTTGGAACCAGTAGGCGGTACAGGGGGCTACACCTTC. V gene TRBV5-8 combines with J gene TRBJ1-2, with a possible D match to TRBD1 (6 bases). The CDR3 loop spans 16 amino acids. Trimming removed 0 bases from V and 8 bases from J, with 20 bases in between. CDR1 and CDR2 from the germline V gene are SGHTS and YDEGEE. Based on the CDR3 plus reference TRBV5-8 and TRBJ1-2, the full variable domain is EAGVTQSPTHLIKTRGQQATLRCSPISGHTSVYWYQQALGLGLQFLLWYDEGEERNRGNFPPRFSGRQFPNYSSELNVNALELEDSALYLCASSLEPVGGTGGYTFGSGTRLTVV.